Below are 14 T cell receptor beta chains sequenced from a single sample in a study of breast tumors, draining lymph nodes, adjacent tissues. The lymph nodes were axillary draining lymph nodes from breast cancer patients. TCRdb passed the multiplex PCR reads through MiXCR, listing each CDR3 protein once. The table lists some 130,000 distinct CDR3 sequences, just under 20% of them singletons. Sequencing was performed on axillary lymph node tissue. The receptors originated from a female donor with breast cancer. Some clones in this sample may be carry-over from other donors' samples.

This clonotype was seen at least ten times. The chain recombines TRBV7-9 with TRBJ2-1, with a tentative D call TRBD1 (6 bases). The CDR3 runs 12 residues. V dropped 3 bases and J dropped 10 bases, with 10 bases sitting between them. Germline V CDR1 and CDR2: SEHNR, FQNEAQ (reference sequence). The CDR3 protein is CASSLAGTEQFF. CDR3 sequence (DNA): TGTGCCAGCAGCTTGGCCGGGACAGAGCAGTTCTTC.

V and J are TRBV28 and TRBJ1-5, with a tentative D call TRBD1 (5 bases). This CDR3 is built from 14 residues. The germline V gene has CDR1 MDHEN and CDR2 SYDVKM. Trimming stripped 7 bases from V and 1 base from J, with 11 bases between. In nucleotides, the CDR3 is TGTGCCAGCAACCTGGGGGGAAGCAATCAGCCCCAGCATTTT. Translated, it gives CASNLGGSNQPQHF.

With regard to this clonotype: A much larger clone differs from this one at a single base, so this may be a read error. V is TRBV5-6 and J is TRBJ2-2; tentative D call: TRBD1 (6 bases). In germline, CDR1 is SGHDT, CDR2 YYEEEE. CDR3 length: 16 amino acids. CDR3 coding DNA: TGTGCCTGCAGCCTCCAACAGGGATGGGAGAGCGGGGAGCTGTTTTTT. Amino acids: CACSLQQGWESGELFF.

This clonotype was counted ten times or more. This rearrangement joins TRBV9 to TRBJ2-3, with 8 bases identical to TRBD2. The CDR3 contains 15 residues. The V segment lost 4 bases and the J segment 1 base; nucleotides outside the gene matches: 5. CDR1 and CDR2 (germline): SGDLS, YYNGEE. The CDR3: CASSPQAGGTDTQYF. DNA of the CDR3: TGTGCCAGCAGCCCCCAAGCGGGAGGCACAGATACGCAGTATTTT.

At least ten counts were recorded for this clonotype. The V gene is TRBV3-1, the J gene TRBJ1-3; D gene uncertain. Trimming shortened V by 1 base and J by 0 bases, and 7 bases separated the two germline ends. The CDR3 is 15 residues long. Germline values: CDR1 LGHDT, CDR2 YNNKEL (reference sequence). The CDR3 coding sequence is TGTGCCAGCAGCCAAGGCCCCTACTCTGGAAACACCATATATTTT. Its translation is CASSQGPYSGNTIYF. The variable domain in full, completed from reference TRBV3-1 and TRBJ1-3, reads DTAVSQTPKYLVTQMGNDKSIKCEQNLGHDTMYWYKQDSKKFLKIMFSYNNKELIINETVPNRFSPKSPDKAHLNLHINSLELGDSAVYFCASSQGPYSGNTIYFGEGSWLTVV.

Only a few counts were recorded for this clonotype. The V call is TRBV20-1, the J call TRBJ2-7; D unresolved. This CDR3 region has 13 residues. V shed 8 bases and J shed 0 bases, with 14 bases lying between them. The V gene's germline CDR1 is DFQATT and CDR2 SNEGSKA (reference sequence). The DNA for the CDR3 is TGCAGTACCGCCATCACCAGCTCCTACGAGCAGTACTTC. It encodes CSTAITSSYEQYF.

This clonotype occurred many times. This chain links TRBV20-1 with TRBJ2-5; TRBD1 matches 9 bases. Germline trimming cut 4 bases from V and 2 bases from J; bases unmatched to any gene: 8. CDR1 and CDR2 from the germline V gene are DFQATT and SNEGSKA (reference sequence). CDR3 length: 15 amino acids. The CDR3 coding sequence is TGCAGTGCTACTCCATGGGGGACAGGGCAAGAGACCCAGTACTTC. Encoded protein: CSATPWGTGQETQYF.

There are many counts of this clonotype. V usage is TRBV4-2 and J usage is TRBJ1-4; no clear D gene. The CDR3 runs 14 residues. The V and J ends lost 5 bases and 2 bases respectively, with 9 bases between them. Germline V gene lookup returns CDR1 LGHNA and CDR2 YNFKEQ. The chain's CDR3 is CASSTPRTNEKLFF. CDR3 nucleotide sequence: TGTGCCAGCAGCACGCCTAGGACTAATGAAAAACTGTTTTTT.

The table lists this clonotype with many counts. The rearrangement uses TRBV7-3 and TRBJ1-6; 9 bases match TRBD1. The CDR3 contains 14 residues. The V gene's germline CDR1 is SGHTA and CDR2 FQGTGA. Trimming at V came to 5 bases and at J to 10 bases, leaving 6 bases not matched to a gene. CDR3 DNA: TGTGCCAGCAGCAAGACAGGGGGTAGGTCACCCCTCCACTTT. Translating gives CASSKTGGRSPLHF.

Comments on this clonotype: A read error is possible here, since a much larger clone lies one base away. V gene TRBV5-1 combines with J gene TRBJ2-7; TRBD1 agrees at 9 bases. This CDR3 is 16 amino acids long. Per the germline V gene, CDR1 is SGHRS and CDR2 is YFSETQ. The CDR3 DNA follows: TGCGCCAGCAGCTCACGGCCGGGACAGGGAACATCCGAGCAGCACTTC. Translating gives CASSSRPGQGTSEQHF.

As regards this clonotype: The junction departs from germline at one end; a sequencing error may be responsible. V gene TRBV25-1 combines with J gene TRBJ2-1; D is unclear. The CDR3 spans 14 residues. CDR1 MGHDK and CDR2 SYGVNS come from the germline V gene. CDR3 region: CASRRSESSNEQFF. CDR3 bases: TGTGCCAGCAGGCGTTCGGAGTCCTCCAATGAGCAGTTCTTC.

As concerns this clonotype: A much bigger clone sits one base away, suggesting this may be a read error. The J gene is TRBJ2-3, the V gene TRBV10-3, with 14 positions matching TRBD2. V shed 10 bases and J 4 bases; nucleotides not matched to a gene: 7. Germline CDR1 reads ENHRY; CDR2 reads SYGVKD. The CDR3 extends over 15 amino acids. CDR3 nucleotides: TGTGCCACCGGGACTAGCGGGAGCCTCGCAGATACGCAGTATTTT. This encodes CATGTSGSLADTQYF.

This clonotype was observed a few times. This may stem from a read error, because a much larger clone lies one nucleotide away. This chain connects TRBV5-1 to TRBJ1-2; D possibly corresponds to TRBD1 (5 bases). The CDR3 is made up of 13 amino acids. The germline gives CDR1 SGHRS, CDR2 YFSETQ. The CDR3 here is CASSLGANYGCTF. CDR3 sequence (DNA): TGCGCCAGCAGCTTAGGGGCTAACTATGGCTGCACCTTC.

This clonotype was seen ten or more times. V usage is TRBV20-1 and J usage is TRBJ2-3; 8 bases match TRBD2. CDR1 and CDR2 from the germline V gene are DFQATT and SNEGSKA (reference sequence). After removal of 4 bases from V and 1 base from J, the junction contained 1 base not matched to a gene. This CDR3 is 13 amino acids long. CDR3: CSAKLAGTDTQYF. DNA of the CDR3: TGCAGTGCTAAACTAGCGGGCACAGATACGCAGTATTTT.